The present entry profiles one TCR beta chain with its context. Its antigen is undetermined. The data are from a study of T cell responses to AZD1222 COVID-19 vaccine. Study-level findings and limits: There were mostly white British donors and more females than males, and clonal diversity was possibly underestimated.

This CDR3 region has 14 residues. Germline CDR1 SGHTA, CDR2 FQGNSA. With V trimmed by 2 bases and J by 6 bases, 5 bases remained unmatched. The protocol was immunoSEQ multiplex PCR, while the TCRdb copy is restricted to in-frame clones and leaves out a portion. The sample gives roughly 180,000 clones, 92% of which show up once; approximately 1.8% is in the top ten. The source material was peripheral blood, sampled 28 days after the second AZD1222 dose. This TCR derives from an adult who received the AZD1222 COVID-19 vaccine. The J gene is TRBJ2-7, the V gene TRBV7-2; 9 bases fit TRBD2. The CDR3, as DNA: TGTGCCAGCAGCTTACCTAGCGGGATACGCGAGCAGTACTTC. Translated: CASSLPSGIREQYF.